The 25 T cell receptor beta chains below come from one sample, sequenced in a study of beta chain features in type 1 diabetes. Expressed TCRB transcripts were sequenced because the isolated RNA had all been reverse transcribed beforehand. Sequencing was performed with immunoSEQ multiplex PCR; in TCRdb, only in-frame clones are kept and a portion is missing. The table records around 200,000 clones, around an eighth of them present only once. Sample: central memory CD4+ T cells from blood. Source of these receptors: a woman aged 18-35 years in good health.

V and J are TRBV19 and TRBJ2-7; 8 bases agree with TRBD2. V was pared by 5 bases and J by 3 bases, with 6 bases of the junction left unmatched. The CDR3 covers 14 residues. Germline lookup yields CDR1 LNHDA and CDR2 SQIVND (reference sequence). The CDR3 loop is CASSQLTSGYEQYF. The CDR3 DNA sequence: TGTGCCAGTAGTCAACTCACTAGCGGCTACGAGCAGTACTTC.

This clone was detected a few times. The chain couples TRBV7-3 to TRBJ1-2; D perhaps matches TRBD1 (5 bases). CDR1 is SGHTA and CDR2 is FQGTGA in the germline V gene. The ends were cut back, 6 bases at V and 2 bases at J, with 10 bases in the middle. The CDR3 runs 13 residues. The CDR3 loop reads CASSVDKNYGYTF. The CDR3 DNA reads TGTGCCAGCAGTGTGGACAAAAACTATGGCTACACCTTC. The whole variable domain, remainder taken from reference TRBV7-3 and TRBJ1-2, is GAGVSQTPSNKVTEKGKYVELRCDPISGHTALYWYRQSLGQGPEFLIYFQGTGAADDSGLPNDRFFAVRPEGSVSTLKIQRTERGDSAVYLCASSVDKNYGYTFGSGTRLTVV.

This clone occurred a few times. The chain combines TRBV6-5 with TRBJ2-1; D gene unclear. The germline V gene encodes CDR1 MNHEY and CDR2 SVGAGI. The CDR3 extends over 14 amino acids. Trimming pared 6 bases from V and 0 bases from J, leaving 9 bases between. CDR3 DNA sequence: TGTGCCAGCAGACGCCGGAGCTCCTACAATGAGCAGTTCTTC. Its translation: CASRRRSSYNEQFF.

The chain couples TRBV6-6 to TRBJ1-2; 10 bases fit TRBD1. Germline V gene data show CDR1 as MNHNY and CDR2 as SVGAGI (reference sequence). Trimming cost V 1 base and J 5 bases; bases outside gene matches: 7. The CDR3 consists of 16 residues. CDR3 coding DNA: TGTGCCAGCAGTTACTTGGGACCGGGACAGGGGTATGGCTACACCTTC. It specifies CASSYLGPGQGYGYTF.

CDR3 bases: TGTGCCAGCAGCTTAAGGCCAGGAGGGGAGACCCAGTACTTC. Translating it yields CASSLRPGGETQYF. The rearrangement joins TRBV7-8 to TRBJ2-5; weak D call: TRBD2 (6 bases). The CDR3 runs 14 residues. The V gene lost 2 bases and the J gene lost 5 bases, with 12 bases spanning the gap. Germline CDR1 is SGHVS and CDR2 is FQNEAQ.

In this sample, this clone turned up a few times. The V and J genes are TRBV4-3 and TRBJ2-1; 9 bases line up with TRBD2. The ends lost 2 bases at V and 0 bases at J; junction bases unmatched: 8. CDR1 LGHNA and CDR2 YSLEER come from the germline V gene. CDR3 length: 18 residues. The CDR3 is CASSQSLGLAYSYNEQFF. In DNA form, the CDR3 reads TGCGCCAGCAGCCAATCGCTGGGACTAGCTTACTCCTACAATGAGCAGTTCTTC.

This clone was observed a handful of times. This chain links TRBV4-1 with TRBJ1-2, with 7 bases identical to TRBD1. Looked up from germline, CDR1 is MGHRA and CDR2 is YSYEKL. The CDR3 runs to 14 residues. Trimming removed 1 base from V and 7 bases from J; junction bases left unmatched: 6. CDR3 bases: TGCGCCAGCAGCCAAGGACAGGGAATCGGTGGCTACACCTTC. Amino acids: CASSQGQGIGGYTF.

This chain connects TRBV7-9 to TRBJ2-1; TRBD2 matches at 7 bases. Germline V gene data show CDR1 as SEHNR and CDR2 as FQNEAQ (reference sequence). V gave up 6 bases and J gave up 6 bases; unmatched junction bases: 11. The CDR3 consists of 15 residues. CDR3 region: CASSYRDYRSNEQFF. The DNA of the CDR3 is TGTGCCAGCAGTTACCGGGACTACCGCTCCAATGAGCAGTTCTTC.

This clone has at least ten counts. The gene calls are TRBV4-3 and TRBJ2-7; tentative D call: TRBD2 (6 bases). The germline V gene has CDR1 LGHNA and CDR2 YSLEER. Trimming left V 4 bases short and J 6 bases short, with 16 bases between. The CDR3 loop spans 14 amino acids. The CDR3 DNA reads TGCGCCAGCAGCCCTTCGTTCGGGGGAAGCGAGCAGTACTTC. The encoded protein is CASSPSFGGSEQYF.

The chain is built from TRBV5-1 and TRBJ2-3, with unresolved D. Germline CDR1 and CDR2: SGHRS and YFSETQ. V lost 0 bases and J lost 3, with 8 bases in between. The CDR3 runs to 14 residues. CDR3 DNA: TGCGCCAGCAGCTTGGGCGTTTTAACAGATACGCAGTATTTT. Protein: CASSLGVLTDTQYF.

The V gene is TRBV28, the J gene TRBJ2-2; 8 bases fit TRBD1. Germline CDR1 and CDR2: MDHEN and SYDVKM. J lost 2 bases, V lost 3 bases, and 11 bases had no gene match. This CDR3 spans 18 amino acids. In nucleotides, the CDR3 is TGTGCCAGCAGTTTCCGCCCTGGCAGGGGGCTTAACACCGGGGAGCTGTTTTTT. Translation: CASSFRPGRGLNTGELFF.

This clone was seen a few times. The chain links TRBV7-9 to TRBJ2-3; weak D call: TRBD2 (5 bases). Germline V gives CDR1 SEHNR, CDR2 FQNEAQ (reference sequence). Trimming cost V 1 base and J 4 bases, with 15 bases left between them. This CDR3 spans 16 amino acids. The CDR3 region has the DNA TGTGCCAGCAGCTTAGATTTGAGAGGGAGAGCAGATACGCAGTATTTT. Translated: CASSLDLRGRADTQYF.

This clone turned up a few times. The J gene is TRBJ1-5, the V gene TRBV30; D is uncertain. V lost 1 base, J lost 0 bases, and 13 bases lay in between. The CDR3 runs to 16 residues. The germline V gene has CDR1 GTSNPN and CDR2 SVGIG (reference sequence). The CDR3 reads CAWSAGSVGSNQPQHF. The CDR3, as DNA: TGTGCCTGGAGTGCTGGGAGTGTAGGTAGCAATCAGCCCCAGCATTTT. The complete variable domain, with remaining parts taken from reference TRBV30 and TRBJ1-5, reads SQTIHQWPATLVQPVGSPLSLECTVEGTSNPNLYWYRQAAGRGLQLLFYSVGIGQISSEVPQNLSASRPQDRQFILSSKKLLLSDSGFYLCAWSAGSVGSNQPQHFGDGTRLSIL.

This CDR3 is CSVEGGGGADTQYF. As DNA, the CDR3 is TGCAGCGTTGAAGGTGGGGGGGGCGCAGATACGCAGTATTTT. The gene calls are TRBV29-1 and TRBJ2-3; D may be TRBD2 (7 bases). V gave up 1 base and J gave up 4 bases, with 12 bases separating them. CDR3 length: 14 amino acids. Germline V lookup: CDR1 SQVTM, CDR2 ANQGSEA.

This clone was recorded a few times. The chain couples TRBV11-2 to TRBJ1-2; D is ambiguous. Per germline, CDR1 SGHAT and CDR2 FQNNGV. The ends were cut back, 2 bases at V and 6 bases at J, with 10 bases in the middle. CDR3 length: 13 residues. Written as DNA, the CDR3 is TGTGCCAGCAGCTTAAAGAGGGTTGATGGCTACACCTTC. It is translated as CASSLKRVDGYTF.

This clone has just one count. The chain links TRBV4-3 to TRBJ1-4, with 8 bases matching TRBD1. Germline loops: CDR1 LGHNA, CDR2 YSLEER. This CDR3 is 16 amino acids long. V shed 2 bases, J shed 8 bases, and the junction held 10 bases outside the gene matches. CDR3 protein: CASSQNSGGVLEKLFF. CDR3 coding DNA: TGCGCCAGCAGCCAAAACTCAGGGGGCGTTTTAGAAAAACTGTTTTTT.

The rearrangement joins TRBV25-1 to TRBJ1-4, with 8 bases lining up with TRBD1. In germline, CDR1 is MGHDK, CDR2 SYGVNS. The V gene end was trimmed by 3 bases and the J gene end by 8 bases; junction bases not matched to a gene: 8. CDR3 length equals 15 residues. CDR3 region: CASSEGQGAHEKLFF. The CDR3 region has the DNA TGTGCCAGCAGTGAGGGGCAGGGGGCTCACGAAAAACTGTTTTTT.

There are a few counts of this clone. The chain employs TRBV16 and TRBJ2-5; D perhaps matches TRBD1 (5 bases). Trimming left V 5 bases short and J 7 bases short, with 20 bases between. The CDR3 sequence is 15 residues long. The V gene's germline CDR1 is KGHSY and CDR2 FQNENV. The CDR3 DNA is TGTGCCAGCAGCGAAATCGTGCAGGGCCCAGGGACCCAGTACTTC. This sequence encodes CASSEIVQGPGTQYF.

The V gene is TRBV6-5, the J gene TRBJ2-7, with TRBD2 matching over 15 bases. V dropped 7 bases and J dropped 6; count of bases not matched to a gene: 7. Germline V CDR1 and CDR2: MNHEY, SVGAGI. This CDR3 is 15 amino acids long. The CDR3 is CASIAMGLAGGEQYF. As DNA, the CDR3 is TGTGCCAGCATCGCGATGGGACTAGCGGGAGGCGAGCAGTACTTC.

This clone was observed a handful of times. V gene TRBV4-2 combines with J gene TRBJ1-1; tentatively, D is TRBD1 (5 bases). This CDR3 has 14 residues. Germline V gene lookup returns CDR1 LGHNA and CDR2 YNFKEQ. V dropped 4 bases and J dropped 1 base, with 10 bases sitting between them. The CDR3 reads CASSRGTSNTEAFF. CDR3 DNA: TGTGCCAGCAGCCGTGGGACTTCGAACACTGAAGCTTTCTTT.

This clone has more than one count but fewer than ten. The chain is built from TRBV2 and TRBJ2-7; maybe TRBD2 (6 bases). The CDR3 runs 14 residues. The germline V and J ends were trimmed by 4 bases and 5 bases, with 15 bases remaining between them. Germline V gene data show CDR1 as SNHLY and CDR2 as FYNNEI. The CDR3 spells CASSGGEIGHEQYF. CDR3 nucleotide sequence: TGTGCCAGCAGTGGGGGGGAAATCGGCCACGAGCAGTACTTC.

This clone showed up just a few times. The chain combines TRBV25-1 with TRBJ2-7; D perhaps matches TRBD2 (5 bases). Germline CDR1 reads MGHDK; CDR2 reads SYGVNS. The CDR3 has 11 residues. V was cut by 4 bases and J by 7 bases, with 8 bases left in between. CDR3 nucleotides: TGTGCCAGCAGTGTACTAGTTGAGCAGTACTTC. Its protein is CASSVLVEQYF.

This clone occurred a few times. The chain couples TRBV29-1 to TRBJ2-7; 8 bases fit TRBD1. V shed 5 bases, J shed 4 bases, and the junction held 7 bases outside the gene matches. This CDR3 is built from 13 residues. CDR1 is SQVTM and CDR2 is ANQGSEA in the germline V gene. The CDR3 DNA reads as TGCAGCGTTTGGGACAGGTTAAAATACGAGCAGTACTTC. Protein: CSVWDRLKYEQYF.

This clone was picked up a small number of times. The chain recombines TRBV30 with TRBJ1-4; D is unclear. The germline V gene has CDR1 GTSNPN and CDR2 SVGIG (reference sequence). The V and J ends lost 2 bases and 2 bases respectively, with 6 bases between them. The CDR3 has 13 residues. The CDR3: CAWSRRTNEKLFF. CDR3 in DNA: TGTGCCTGGAGTCGCAGGACTAATGAAAAACTGTTTTTT.

In DNA, the CDR3 is TGTGCCAGCAGCTTACGGACTAGCGGGGTGAATGAGCAGTTCTTC. Translation gives CASSLRTSGVNEQFF. The rearrangement joins TRBV4-2 to TRBJ2-1; 12 nucleotides align to TRBD2. This CDR3 is built from 15 residues. Germline V CDR1 and CDR2: LGHNA, YNFKEQ. The V gene end was trimmed by 5 bases and the J gene end by 7 bases; junction bases not matched to a gene: 6.